Given below is one T cell receptor (beta chain) in context. Its specificity is unknown. Profiling relied on immunoSEQ multiplex PCR, and the TCRdb table lists in-frame clones only, not all of them. The sample has about 34,000 clones, roughly 80% seen once. The source of the sample is a study of OX40 agonist ivuxolimab in advanced cancers. Study-level information: The drug used for patients, ivuxolimab, was an agonistic anti-OX40 (CD134) antibody. The study gave patients intravenous ivuxolimab at 0.01 to 10 mg/kg every 2 weeks. Previous treatment with anti-PD-1, anti-PD-L1 or anti-CTLA-4 therapy was allowed; roughly 40% had received some. Study conclusions and caveats: At 0.1 to 3.0 mg/kg and by week 6, CD4+ and CD8+ T cells in the blood had expanded clonally.

The ends were cut back, 4 bases at V and 3 bases at J, with 6 bases in the middle. Germline V gene data show CDR1 as SNHLY and CDR2 as FYNNEI. The CDR3 has 12 residues. V gene TRBV2 combines with J gene TRBJ2-5; D not certain. This TCR was recovered from an adult with an advanced solid tumor such as melanoma, head and neck, liver or kidney cancer. Sequencing used CD4+ or CD8+ T cells sorted from blood, obtained in a trial of the OX40 agonist ivuxolimab. In DNA form, the CDR3 reads TGTGCCAGCAGTGGAAGGAAAGAGACCCAGTACTTC. Its protein is CASSGRKETQYF.